This passage covers 18 T cell receptor beta chains from one sample sequenced in a study of cytomegalovirus exposure and HLA in healthy donors. The PCR was carried out with 60 Vbeta primers and 13 Jbeta primers. Here immunoSEQ multiplex PCR was the method, and the copy in TCRdb shows in-frame clones only, minus some. The data contain 150,000 to 160,000 clones, over 65% of them singletons. The sample comprised PBMCs. These TCRs come from a woman between 35 and 50 years old in good health and CMV-seronegative.

This clone has more than one count but fewer than ten. V and J are TRBV7-8 and TRBJ1-2; 12 bases agree with TRBD1. The CDR3 extends over 15 amino acids. V was clipped by 5 bases and J by 3 bases; unmatched bases: 4. The V gene's germline CDR1 is SGHVS and CDR2 FQNEAQ. CDR3 nucleotides: TGTGCCAGCAGCCGGGGACAGGGGGCTTACTATGGCTACACCTTC. Residues: CASSRGQGAYYGYTF.

In its sample, this clone was seen a few times. This same CDR3 is encoded by further DNA sequences in the sample. V usage is TRBV5-5 and J usage is TRBJ1-4; possibly TRBD1 for D (5 bases). Germline V CDR1 and CDR2: SGHKS, YYEKEE (reference sequence). The CDR3 spans 16 residues. Between the trimmed V and J ends, which lost 0 bases and 0 bases, there was a span of 9 bases. This CDR3 reads CASSLGQGATNEKLFF. DNA for the CDR3: TGTGCCAGCAGCTTGGGGCAGGGTGCAACTAATGAAAAACTGTTTTTT.

V gene TRBV4-1 combines with J gene TRBJ2-7; 9 nucleotides match TRBD1. The CDR3 runs to 15 residues. Germline CDR1 MGHRA, CDR2 YSYEKL. The V and J ends lost 4 bases and 1 base, in that order; junction bases with no gene match: 5. The CDR3 is CASSLGQGASYEQYF. The CDR3, as DNA: TGCGCCAGCAGCCTGGGACAGGGCGCATCCTACGAGCAGTACTTC.

The sample holds one count of this clone. The rearrangement links TRBV5-6 to TRBJ1-5, with D perhaps matching TRBD1 (6 bases). The CDR3 sequence is 15 residues long. Germline V gives CDR1 SGHDT, CDR2 YYEEEE. Trimming removed 4 bases from V and 3 bases from J, with 14 bases in between. The CDR3: CASSLRQADNQPQHF. The CDR3 DNA follows: TGTGCCAGCAGCCTCCGACAGGCTGACAATCAGCCCCAGCATTTT.

The V call is TRBV7-6, the J call TRBJ2-3, with no clear D. The germline V gene has CDR1 SGHVS and CDR2 FNYEAQ. This CDR3 region has 13 residues. The ends were cut back, 1 base at V and 2 bases at J, with 4 bases in the middle. The CDR3, as DNA: TGTGCCAGCAGCTTAGTCTTCACAGATACGCAGTATTTT. It specifies CASSLVFTDTQYF.

The gene calls are TRBV4-1 and TRBJ2-7; TRBD1 might be the D (5 bases). The CDR3 is 12 amino acids. Germline V gene lookup returns CDR1 MGHRA and CDR2 YSYEKL. Between the trimmed V and J ends, which lost 3 bases and 3 bases, there was a span of 6 bases. CDR3 DNA sequence: TGCGCCAGCAGCCACGACAGCTACGAGCAGTACTTC. Protein sequence: CASSHDSYEQYF.

The chain couples TRBV9 to TRBJ1-1; the D gene is possibly TRBD1 (5 bases). The V gene lost 4 bases and the J gene lost 2 bases, with 24 bases spanning the gap. The CDR3 spans 18 residues. Germline assignment: CDR1 SGDLS and CDR2 YYNGEE. CDR3 region: CASSTSTSPDRGNTEAFF. The CDR3 nucleotides are TGTGCCAGCAGCACCTCAACTAGCCCCGACAGAGGAAACACTGAAGCTTTCTTT.

This clone appeared a few times. The V gene is TRBV7-9, the J gene TRBJ2-7, with 9 bases lining up with TRBD1. This CDR3 comprises 14 residues. V lost 6 bases and J lost 5; bases outside the gene matches: 8. The V gene's germline CDR1 is SEHNR and CDR2 FQNEAQ (reference sequence). In DNA, the CDR3 is TGTGCCAGCAGTCAGACAGGGGGGACGGACGAGCAGTACTTC. It encodes CASSQTGGTDEQYF.

The CDR3 region has the DNA TGTGCCAGCAGTGTACAGGGGGCGGAGTGGTATGGCTACACCTTC. It specifies CASSVQGAEWYGYTF. V usage is TRBV25-1 and J usage is TRBJ1-2; TRBD1 matches 9 bases. Germline V gives CDR1 MGHDK, CDR2 SYGVNS. CDR3 size: 15 residues. V lost 4 bases and J lost 5; bases outside the gene matches: 8.

This chain uses TRBV5-4 with TRBJ1-6, with 9 bases that match TRBD1. The V and J ends lost 3 bases and 9 bases, in that order; junction bases with no gene match: 7. The CDR3 is made up of 15 amino acids. Germline CDR1 SGHNT, CDR2 YYREEE (reference sequence). CDR3 amino acids: CASSSQGQGRSPLHF. The CDR3 DNA reads as TGTGCCAGCAGCTCCCAAGGACAGGGGCGTTCACCCCTCCACTTT.

The V and J genes are TRBV5-6 and TRBJ2-7; D possibly corresponds to TRBD1 (6 bases). CDR3 length: 15 amino acids. V dropped 3 bases and J dropped 7 bases, with 20 bases sitting between them. Germline V gene sequence: CDR1 SGHDT, CDR2 YYEEEE. CDR3 region: CASSSNWGLGNEQYF. CDR3 nucleotides: TGTGCCAGCAGCTCAAACTGGGGGCTGGGAAATGAGCAGTACTTC.

There are a few counts of this clone. The rearrangement uses TRBV7-8 and TRBJ1-5, with D possibly being TRBD1 (5 bases). Germline loops: CDR1 SGHVS, CDR2 FQNEAQ. Trimming cost V 3 bases and J 8 bases, with 17 bases left between them. This CDR3 has 15 residues. CDR3 coding DNA: TGTGCCAGCAGCTTGGGGCAGGACGCTAACGAGCCCCAGCATTTT. It translates to CASSLGQDANEPQHF.

V is TRBV6-1 and J is TRBJ1-5; 7 nucleotides agree with TRBD1. Germline loops: CDR1 MNHNS, CDR2 SASEGT. Unmatched junction bases numbered 9, after V lost 9 bases and J lost 4 bases. The CDR3 is 14 residues long. CDR3 coding DNA: TGTGCCAGTACGACAGGGTTTCGGAATCAGCCCCAGCATTTT. Residues: CASTTGFRNQPQHF.

The chain links TRBV12-5 to TRBJ1-2; 9 bases align to TRBD1. The germline V gene encodes CDR1 LGHNT and CDR2 FRNRAP. There are 15 residues in the CDR3. With V trimmed by 6 bases and J by 6 bases, 11 bases remained unmatched. The CDR3 reads CASGQLGQGRNGYTF. CDR3 sequence (DNA): TGTGCTAGTGGCCAACTCGGACAGGGGAGGAATGGCTACACCTTC.

The chain links TRBV5-4 to TRBJ1-3; D is uncertain. Trimming removed 4 bases from V and 0 bases from J, with 5 bases in between. Germline assignment: CDR1 SGHNT and CDR2 YYREEE (reference sequence). The CDR3 extends over 13 amino acids. The CDR3 DNA reads as TGTGCCAGCAGCCTTTACTCTGGAAACACCATATATTTT. The encoded protein is CASSLYSGNTIYF. Full variable domain (rest looked up from reference TRBV5-4 and TRBJ1-3): ETGVTQSPTHLIKTRGQQVTLRCSSQSGHNTVSWYQQALGQGPQFIFQYYREEENGRGNFPPRFSGLQFPNYSSELNVNALELDDSALYLCASSLYSGNTIYFGEGSWLTVV.

J is TRBJ2-3 and V is TRBV7-6; 7 positions match TRBD1. V dropped 2 bases and J dropped 2; count of bases not matched to a gene: 7. The length of the CDR3 is 16 residues. Per the germline V gene, CDR1 is SGHVS and CDR2 is FNYEAQ. CDR3 bases: TGTGCCAGCAGCTTATACCAGGGGGAGACCACAGATACGCAGTATTTT. Residues: CASSLYQGETTDTQYF.

The chain combines TRBV2 with TRBJ2-2; maybe TRBD2 (6 bases). This CDR3 region has 15 residues. Trimming stripped 7 bases from V and 0 bases from J, with 12 bases between. Germline assignment: CDR1 SNHLY and CDR2 FYNNEI. Here the CDR3 reads CASTTVAANTGELFF. The CDR3 DNA reads as TGTGCCAGCACCACAGTAGCGGCGAACACCGGGGAGCTGTTTTTT.

V gene TRBV28 combines with J gene TRBJ2-5, with 7 bases that match TRBD1. The CDR3 runs to 14 residues. Germline lookup yields CDR1 MDHEN and CDR2 SYDVKM. V shed 7 bases, J shed 4 bases, and the junction held 9 bases outside the gene matches. CDR3 in DNA: TGTGCCAGCACCACAGGGGCCGTGATAGAGACCCAGTACTTC. Its translation: CASTTGAVIETQYF.